Shown below are 20 T cell receptor beta chains from a single sample sequenced in a study of T cell responses to AZD1222 COVID-19 vaccine. Sequencing used immunoSEQ multiplex PCR; TCRdb keeps in-frame clones, though not all of them. This repertoire shows some 200,000 clones, about 94% found once; its top ten account for around 1.7%. The input for sequencing was peripheral blood, taken 28 days after the second dose of the MenACWY control vaccine. Receptors were obtained from an adult who received the MenACWY meningococcal vaccine as a control.

The chain combines TRBV3-1 (or the pseudogene TRBV3-2) with TRBJ1-2; TRBD1 might be the D (5 bases). Per the germline V gene, CDR1 is LGHDT and CDR2 is YNNKEL (reference sequence). This CDR3 has 12 residues. V was trimmed by 2 bases and J by 8 bases, leaving 9 bases between them. The chain's CDR3 is CASSQPGKGYTF. The DNA of the CDR3 is TGTGCCAGCAGCCAACCAGGGAAGGGCTACACCTTC.

The V gene is TRBV10-3, the J gene TRBJ1-2; possible D gene TRBD1, 5 bases. The germline V gene encodes CDR1 ENHRY and CDR2 SYGVKD. This CDR3 has 15 residues. V shed 1 base and J shed 2 bases, with 11 bases lying between them. CDR3: CAISEWAGRNYGYTF. CDR3 DNA sequence: TGTGCCATCAGTGAGTGGGCAGGGAGAAACTATGGCTACACCTTC.

This chain joins TRBV6-5 and TRBJ1-4; a possible D gene is TRBD1 (5 bases). CDR1 is MNHEY, CDR2 SVGAGI, per germline. Trimming removed 0 bases at V and 0 bases at J, with 8 bases between. This CDR3 comprises 16 residues. The CDR3 is CASSYSLTATNEKLFF. Here the CDR3 DNA reads TGTGCCAGCAGTTACTCGCTGACAGCAACTAATGAAAAACTGTTTTTT.

For the CDR3, the DNA is TGTGCCAGTAGTATCGTAGGGGGCGGTCAGCCCCAGCATTTT. Translation: CASSIVGGGQPQHF. The gene calls are TRBV19 and TRBJ1-5; TRBD1 aligns across 7 bases. Germline V gene sequence: CDR1 LNHDA, CDR2 SQIVND (reference sequence). The V and J ends lost 3 bases and 6 bases, in that order; junction bases with no gene match: 5. The CDR3 extends over 14 amino acids.

The chain couples TRBV4-3 to TRBJ2-1; 8 positions match TRBD2. V shed 1 base, J shed 6 bases, and the junction held 11 bases outside the gene matches. Per germline, CDR1 LGHNA and CDR2 YSLEER. There are 17 residues in the CDR3. CDR3 sequence: CASSQGALGLGSNEQFF. CDR3 in DNA: TGCGCCAGCAGCCAAGGGGCGTTGGGACTAGGATCCAATGAGCAGTTCTTC.

This rearrangement joins TRBV6-5 to TRBJ1-2, with TRBD1 matching over 11 bases. CDR3 length: 14 amino acids. From germline, CDR1 is MNHEY and CDR2 SVGAGI. J lost 3 bases, V lost 6 bases, and 3 bases had no gene match. CDR3 residues: CASRPGQGDYGYTF. CDR3 bases: TGTGCCAGCAGACCGGGACAGGGGGACTATGGCTACACCTTC.

The V gene is TRBV7-2, the J gene TRBJ2-7; D remains ambiguous. The germline CDR1 and CDR2 sequences are SGHTA and FQGNSA. This CDR3 contains 14 residues. The V end was cut by 5 bases, the J end by 7 bases, with 18 bases between. CDR3 in amino acids: CASSPPARREEQYF. CDR3 DNA sequence: TGTGCCAGCAGCCCCCCTGCCCGACGAGAGGAGCAGTACTTC. The whole variable domain, remainder taken from reference TRBV7-2 and TRBJ2-7, is GAGVSQSPSNKVTEKGKDVELRCDPISGHTALYWYRQSLGQGLEFLIYFQGNSAPDKSGLPSDRFSAERTGGSVSTLTIQRTQQEDSAVYLCASSPPARREEQYFGPGTRLTVT.

This clone showed up just once. V usage is TRBV5-4 and J usage is TRBJ2-2; TRBD1 might be the D (6 bases). This CDR3 has 15 residues. Trimming left V 4 bases short and J 1 base short, with 11 bases between. Germline V gene lookup returns CDR1 SGHNT and CDR2 YYREEE (reference sequence). The CDR3: CASSAQGRNTGELFF. CDR3 in DNA: TGTGCCAGCAGCGCACAGGGAAGGAACACCGGGGAGCTGTTTTTT.

The DNA for the CDR3 is TGTGCCAGCAGCCAAGACAGGGATTGGGTCGGGGAGCTGTTTTTT. Its protein product is CASSQDRDWVGELFF. The chain uses TRBV7-9 and TRBJ2-2; 7 bases match TRBD1. This CDR3 comprises 15 residues. After removal of 5 bases from V and 7 bases from J, the junction contained 10 bases not matched to a gene. Per the germline V gene, CDR1 is SEHNR and CDR2 is FQNEAQ (reference sequence).

The chain carries TRBV19 and TRBJ1-4; tentatively, D is TRBD1 (6 bases). This CDR3 is built from 15 residues. With 7 bases removed from V and 3 bases from J, the gap between germline ends came to 15 bases. Germline V CDR1 and CDR2: LNHDA, SQIVND (reference sequence). The CDR3 loop is CASTQGRAANEKLFF. The CDR3 DNA sequence: TGTGCCAGTACGCAGGGGAGAGCGGCTAATGAAAAACTGTTTTTT. Together with reference TRBV19 and TRBJ1-4, the CDR3 gives the full variable domain: DGGITQSPKYLFRKEGQNVTLSCEQNLNHDAMYWYRQDPGQGLRLIYYSQIVNDFQKGDIAEGYSVSREKKESFPLTVTSAQKNPTAFYLCASTQGRAANEKLFFGSGTQLSVL.

The chain carries TRBV24-1 and TRBJ2-5, with TRBD2 identical over 14 bases. The CDR3 has 18 amino acids. V was clipped by 3 bases and J by 4 bases; unmatched bases: 9. Germline CDR1 reads KGHDR; CDR2 reads SFDVKD. The DNA of the CDR3 is TGTGCCACCAGTGATCCCGGGACTAGCGGGAGTGTTCGAGAGACCCAGTACTTC. This sequence encodes CATSDPGTSGSVRETQYF.

Only one count was recorded for this clone. The chain uses TRBV4-3 and TRBJ2-1, with TRBD2 matching 13 bases. There are 16 residues in the CDR3. Unmatched junction bases numbered 7, after V lost 4 bases and J lost 7 bases. The germline V gene encodes CDR1 LGHNA and CDR2 YSLEER. The CDR3 DNA sequence: TGCGCCAGCAGCCCGGGCGGACTAGCGGGGGCAAATGAGCAGTTCTTC. It specifies CASSPGGLAGANEQFF.

The V gene is TRBV5-6, the J gene TRBJ1-6; 9 bases fit TRBD1. The CDR3 has 15 residues. The ends lost 0 bases at V and 5 bases at J; junction bases unmatched: 0. Per germline, CDR1 SGHDT and CDR2 YYEEEE. The DNA of the CDR3 is TGTGCCAGCAGCTTGGGACAGGGGGATAATTCACCCCTCCACTTT. Amino acids: CASSLGQGDNSPLHF.

This sequence joins TRBV7-8 and TRBJ2-2; 7 bases are shared with TRBD1. The CDR3 totals 15 residues. Germline assignment: CDR1 SGHVS and CDR2 FQNEAQ. V lost 2 bases to trimming and J lost 3 bases; unmatched junction nucleotides: 3. Written as DNA, the CDR3 is TGTGCCAGCAGCTTACGGCAGGGGGACACCGGGGAGCTGTTTTTT. This sequence encodes CASSLRQGDTGELFF.

V usage is TRBV5-6 and J usage is TRBJ2-7; maybe TRBD1 (6 bases). V was shortened by 2 bases and J by 3 bases, with 12 bases between the two germline ends. The CDR3 consists of 14 residues. Germline values: CDR1 SGHDT, CDR2 YYEEEE. CDR3 protein: CASSFQGPYYEQYF. The DNA of the CDR3 is TGTGCCAGCAGCTTTCAGGGGCCCTACTACGAGCAGTACTTC.

The chain has TRBV11-2 and TRBJ1-4; D perhaps matches TRBD1 (5 bases). Between the trimmed V and J ends, which lost 0 bases and 12 bases, there was a span of 14 bases. The length of the CDR3 is 14 residues. The V gene's germline CDR1 is SGHAT and CDR2 FQNNGV. In DNA, the CDR3 is TGTGCCAGCAGCTTAGATCTAATCGGGGGGGAACTGTTTTTT. Protein sequence: CASSLDLIGGELFF.

V usage is TRBV28 and J usage is TRBJ2-1; TRBD2 matches 9 bases. V shed 4 bases, J shed 5 bases, and the junction held 9 bases outside the gene matches. This CDR3 spans 16 amino acids. CDR1 and CDR2 from the germline V gene are MDHEN and SYDVKM. The CDR3, as DNA: TGTGCCAGCAGTTGGGAAGGGGTAGCGGGAGACAATGAGCAGTTCTTC. Its translation: CASSWEGVAGDNEQFF.

The chain links TRBV3-1 (or the pseudogene TRBV3-2) to TRBJ1-2; D is undetermined. This CDR3 is 16 amino acids long. Trimming shortened V by 2 bases and J by 4 bases, and 17 bases separated the two germline ends. Germline V gene data show CDR1 as LGHDT and CDR2 as YNNKEL (reference sequence). In nucleotides, the CDR3 is TGTGCCAGCAGCCAACTGCCGACGGAGGCCGTCTATGGCTACACCTTC. Translated, it gives CASSQLPTEAVYGYTF.

The chain recombines TRBV27 with TRBJ1-6, with D unclear. V lost 7 bases, J lost 9 bases, and 10 bases lay in between. From germline, CDR1 is MNHEY and CDR2 SMNVEV (reference sequence). The CDR3 is 12 amino acids. This chain's CDR3 is CASTSGISPLHF. In DNA form, the CDR3 reads TGTGCCAGCACCTCAGGCATTTCACCCCTCCACTTT.

The chain employs TRBV28 and TRBJ2-6; tentative D call: TRBD1 (6 bases). CDR3 length equals 15 residues. CDR1 is MDHEN, CDR2 SYDVKM, per germline. V was cut by 6 bases and J by 3 bases, with 12 bases left in between. The CDR3 reads CASSGTSVGANVLTF. In DNA, the CDR3 is TGTGCCAGCAGCGGGACATCGGTTGGGGCCAACGTCCTGACTTTC.